The 29 T cell receptor beta chains presented below share a single source sample, sequenced in a study of blood T cell repertoires in COVID-19. Libraries were prepared by immunoSEQ multiplex PCR; TCRdb keeps only in-frame clonotypes and omits some of them. The sample has some 75,000 clones; about 89% are singletons. Sequencing was carried out using peripheral blood. These receptors all stem from a man aged 55-75 years with acute or convalescent COVID-19.

This chain connects TRBV6-1 to TRBJ1-1; D is unclear. V gave up 3 bases and J gave up 8 bases, with 13 bases separating them. Germline V gene sequence: CDR1 MNHNS, CDR2 SASEGT. This CDR3 has 13 amino acids. The CDR3 region is CASSDSGVTEAFF. The CDR3 DNA follows: TGTGCCAGCAGTGATAGTGGAGTCACCGAAGCTTTCTTT.

The chain employs TRBV4-2 and TRBJ2-5; 13 bases are a match to TRBD2. With V trimmed by 5 bases and J by 2 bases, 2 bases remained unmatched. CDR1 and CDR2 from the germline V gene are LGHNA and YNFKEQ. This CDR3 is 15 amino acids long. Here the CDR3 reads CASSGLAGDQETQYF. The CDR3 DNA follows: TGTGCCAGCAGCGGACTAGCGGGAGATCAAGAGACCCAGTACTTC.

The chain uses TRBV3-1 (or the pseudogene TRBV3-2) and TRBJ2-2; the D is unclear. The V end was cut by 6 bases, the J end by 5 bases, with 13 bases between. The CDR3 is 14 amino acids. The germline V gene has CDR1 LGHDT and CDR2 YNNKEL (reference sequence). The CDR3: CASSQYRGTGELFF. CDR3 sequence (DNA): TGTGCCAGCAGTCAGTATAGAGGAACCGGGGAGCTGTTTTTT.

This CDR3 reads CASSSDRLTNYGYTF. CDR3 nucleotides: TGTGCCAGCAGCTCGGACAGACTTACTAACTATGGCTACACCTTC. The rearrangement joins TRBV7-3 to TRBJ1-2; tentatively, D is TRBD1 (6 bases). The germline V gene encodes CDR1 SGHTA and CDR2 FQGTGA. V lost 4 bases, J lost 0 bases, and 12 bases lay in between. This CDR3 is 15 amino acids long.

This clone was observed once. The chain recombines TRBV29-1 with TRBJ2-7, with D maybe TRBD1 (6 bases). The CDR3 loop spans 12 amino acids. Germline values: CDR1 SQVTM, CDR2 ANQGSEA. V dropped 4 bases and J dropped 2 bases, with 9 bases sitting between them. In DNA form, the CDR3 reads TGCAGCGTTGCAGGGGACACCTACGAGCAGTACTTC. Translating gives CSVAGDTYEQYF.

The rearrangement links TRBV6-2 or TRBV6-3 to TRBJ2-2, with 11 nucleotides matching TRBD2. The CDR3 loop spans 16 amino acids. The V gene's germline CDR1 is MNHEY and CDR2 SVGEGT. The V and J ends lost 6 bases and 1 base, in that order; junction bases with no gene match: 4. CDR3 DNA sequence: TGTGCCAGCAGCCCCGGACTAGCGGGGAACACCGGGGAGCTGTTTTTT. It encodes CASSPGLAGNTGELFF.

The chain employs TRBV15 and TRBJ2-1; TRBD2 matches 9 bases. The CDR3 covers 16 residues. J gave up 7 bases and V 0 bases, and 7 bases lay outside the gene matches. Germline loops: CDR1 LNHNV, CDR2 YYDKDF (reference sequence). Here the CDR3 reads CATSREVAGGPNEQFF. CDR3 sequence (DNA): TGTGCCACCAGCAGAGAAGTGGCGGGAGGGCCGAATGAGCAGTTCTTC.

The J gene is TRBJ1-1, the V gene TRBV25-1; tentatively, D is TRBD1 (5 bases). The V gene's germline CDR1 is MGHDK and CDR2 SYGVNS. This CDR3 spans 13 amino acids. V was trimmed by 6 bases and J by 0 bases, leaving 8 bases between them. CDR3 in amino acids: CASRTELNTEAFF. The CDR3 nucleotides are TGTGCCAGCAGGACAGAACTGAACACTGAAGCTTTCTTT.

This chain uses TRBV2 with TRBJ2-5; 7 nucleotides match TRBD2. This CDR3 spans 14 amino acids. Germline-derived CDR1 and CDR2 are SNHLY and FYNNEI. With V trimmed by 4 bases and J by 4 bases, 6 bases remained unmatched. The CDR3 spells CASSATSVGETQYF. DNA of the CDR3: TGTGCCAGCAGTGCCACTAGCGTTGGAGAGACCCAGTACTTC.

The chain employs TRBV3-1 (or the pseudogene TRBV3-2) and TRBJ2-7; 7 bases are shared with TRBD1. Germline lookup yields CDR1 LGHDT and CDR2 YNNKEL (reference sequence). This CDR3 contains 16 residues. Losses at the gene ends were 3 bases for V and 3 bases for J; bases not matched to a gene: 11. CDR3 DNA: TGTGCCAGCAGCCAGACGCCGCGGACAGGACACTACGAGCAGTACTTC. This codes for CASSQTPRTGHYEQYF.

V gene TRBV5-6 combines with J gene TRBJ2-3; 8 nucleotides agree with TRBD1. Trimming cost V 0 bases and J 4 bases; bases outside gene matches: 10. Germline assignment: CDR1 SGHDT and CDR2 YYEEEE. CDR3 length equals 17 residues. CDR3 region: CASSLVDRGPRADTQYF. The CDR3 DNA reads TGTGCCAGCAGCTTGGTCGACAGGGGCCCAAGAGCAGATACGCAGTATTTT.

The gene calls are TRBV29-1 and TRBJ1-4, with D possibly TRBD1 on 6 matching bases. The CDR3 contains 15 residues. With 7 bases removed from V and 4 bases from J, the gap between germline ends came to 19 bases. Germline V gene sequence: CDR1 SQVTM, CDR2 ANQGSEA. CDR3 coding DNA: TGCAGCGCCACCAAATGGGGGGGGCTTAATGAAAAACTGTTTTTT. Protein product: CSATKWGGLNEKLFF.

This clone was observed a handful of times. V is TRBV29-1 and J is TRBJ2-7; tentatively, D is TRBD2 (5 bases). Trimming stripped 8 bases from V and 6 bases from J, with 14 bases between. Germline V gives CDR1 SQVTM, CDR2 ANQGSEA. This CDR3 spans 11 amino acids. CDR3 residues: CSSWRAGEQYF. As DNA, the CDR3 is TGCAGCTCATGGCGGGCGGGCGAGCAGTACTTC.

The V call is TRBV2, the J call TRBJ2-3; maybe TRBD2 (5 bases). V was shortened by 4 bases and J by 7 bases, with 18 bases between the two germline ends. CDR1 is SNHLY, CDR2 FYNNEI, per germline. This CDR3 is built from 15 residues. The CDR3 spells CASSGSERTLNTQYF. The CDR3 DNA is TGTGCCAGCAGTGGATCGGAGCGGACCTTGAATACGCAGTATTTT.

Of note for this clone: At one boundary the junction diverges from the germline segment, which might be a read error. The rearrangement uses TRBV10-1 and TRBJ2-7; TRBD1 matches at 7 bases. Germline V gene lookup returns CDR1 WNHNN and CDR2 SYGVQD (reference sequence). The CDR3 spans 13 residues. The CDR3 coding sequence is TGCGCCAGCGGTGACAGGGTGTCACACGAGCAGTACTTC. This translates into CASGDRVSHEQYF.

The J gene is TRBJ2-1, the V gene TRBV24-1; 7 nucleotides align to TRBD2. The CDR3 sequence is 11 residues long. Germline CDR1 KGHDR, CDR2 SFDVKD. The V segment lost 9 bases and the J segment 14 bases; nucleotides outside the gene matches: 9. The CDR3 region is CATGSGKREFF. CDR3 nucleotide sequence: TGTGCCACCGGAAGCGGGAAAAGGGAGTTCTTC.

This clone was found once. The rearrangement uses TRBV5-1 and TRBJ1-1; 12 bases agree with TRBD1. Per germline, CDR1 SGHRS and CDR2 YFSETQ. CDR3 length: 17 amino acids. V trimming: 0 bases; J trimming: 2 bases; junction bases outside the gene matches: 5. The CDR3 DNA is TGCGCCAGCAGCTTGGTGGGACAGGGGGCGCGAAACACTGAAGCTTTCTTT. Translating it yields CASSLVGQGARNTEAFF.

The rearrangement joins TRBV5-1 to TRBJ2-3; the D gene is possibly TRBD2 (5 bases). The V end was cut by 0 bases, the J end by 4 bases, with 15 bases between. Looked up from germline, CDR1 is SGHRS and CDR2 is YFSETQ. The CDR3 runs to 16 residues. This chain's CDR3 is CASSLEGRHSADTQYF. CDR3 in DNA: TGCGCCAGCAGCTTGGAAGGACGGCATAGCGCAGATACGCAGTATTTT.

The chain has TRBV6-6 and TRBJ2-7; TRBD2 matches 13 bases. The CDR3 is 14 amino acids. V shed 4 bases, J shed 6 bases, and the junction held 3 bases outside the gene matches. Per germline, CDR1 MNHNY and CDR2 SVGAGI (reference sequence). The CDR3 DNA sequence: TGTGCCAGCAGTTCACTAGCGGGAGGGGGCGAGCAGTACTTC. Its translation is CASSSLAGGGEQYF.

The chain couples TRBV6-4 to TRBJ1-2, with TRBD1 identical over 11 bases. Germline V gene lookup returns CDR1 MRHNA and CDR2 SNTAGT. This CDR3 region has 15 residues. Losses at the gene ends were 5 bases for V and 8 bases for J; bases not matched to a gene: 10. Here the CDR3 DNA reads TGTGCCAGCAGTCCGGACAGGGGGCGGATGGTCGGCTACACCTTC. Translated, it gives CASSPDRGRMVGYTF.

This CDR3 is CATLANYNSPLHF. DNA for the CDR3: TGTGCCACCCTGGCCAACTATAATTCACCCCTCCACTTT. The chain joins TRBV2 to TRBJ1-6; no definite D call. Germline V gene data show CDR1 as SNHLY and CDR2 as FYNNEI. The V gene lost 10 bases and the J gene lost 3 bases, with 10 bases spanning the gap. The CDR3 runs to 13 residues.

The chain carries TRBV5-4 and TRBJ2-7; the D gene is possibly TRBD1 (5 bases). Germline lookup yields CDR1 SGHNT and CDR2 YYREEE (reference sequence). Between the trimmed V and J ends, which lost 0 bases and 5 bases, there was a span of 12 bases. This CDR3 is 14 amino acids long. The CDR3 nucleotides read TGTGCCAGCAGCTTGGTTGGCAGGGCCCACGAGCAGTACTTC. Protein product: CASSLVGRAHEQYF.

Only one count was recorded for this clone. This chain uses TRBV24-1 with TRBJ1-2; maybe TRBD1 (5 bases). The CDR3 is 14 amino acids. The germline gives CDR1 KGHDR, CDR2 SFDVKD. Trimming shortened V by 4 bases and J by 3 bases, and 11 bases separated the two germline ends. For the CDR3, the DNA is TGTGCCACCAGTGACTCAGGGAGGGACTATGGCTACACCTTC. Translating gives CATSDSGRDYGYTF.

In this sample, this clone turned up once. The chain employs TRBV11-1 and TRBJ1-1, with 10 bases aligning to TRBD1. CDR1 is SGHAT, CDR2 FQDESV, per germline (reference sequence). The CDR3 spans 15 residues. The V segment lost 5 bases and the J segment 7 bases; nucleotides outside the gene matches: 10. The CDR3 region is CASSHSTRDRGEAFF. CDR3 DNA: TGTGCCAGCAGCCACAGTACCCGGGACAGGGGTGAAGCTTTCTTT.

The chain has TRBV6-5 and TRBJ2-2; D may be TRBD1 (6 bases). This CDR3 is built from 14 residues. V was shortened by 8 bases and J by 3 bases, with 13 bases between the two germline ends. From germline, CDR1 is MNHEY and CDR2 SVGAGI. CDR3 nucleotides: TGTGCCAGCGGAAACAGGGTTGACACCGGGGAGCTGTTTTTT. Residues: CASGNRVDTGELFF.

This chain uses TRBV19 with TRBJ2-7, with D hard to call. Looked up from germline, CDR1 is LNHDA and CDR2 is SQIVND (reference sequence). Trimming removed 3 bases from V and 0 bases from J, with 9 bases in between. There are 14 residues in the CDR3. The CDR3 is CASSISSNSYEQYF. CDR3 DNA: TGTGCCAGTAGTATTTCGTCTAACTCCTACGAGCAGTACTTC.

The chain couples TRBV29-1 to TRBJ2-1, with 7 bases lining up with TRBD1. CDR1 is SQVTM and CDR2 is ANQGSEA in the germline V gene. The V segment lost 5 bases and the J segment 3 bases; nucleotides outside the gene matches: 7. The length of the CDR3 is 14 residues. The CDR3 here is CSVPTGRIYNEQFF. For the CDR3, the DNA is TGCAGCGTTCCGACAGGGAGAATCTACAATGAGCAGTTCTTC.

V is TRBV5-1 and J is TRBJ2-5; TRBD2 agrees at 8 bases. Germline trimming cut 4 bases from V and 5 bases from J; bases unmatched to any gene: 7. Germline assignment: CDR1 SGHRS and CDR2 YFSETQ. This CDR3 is 14 amino acids long. CDR3 in amino acids: CASSGPGLGETQYF. The CDR3 DNA is TGCGCCAGCAGCGGCCCGGGACTAGGTGAGACCCAGTACTTC.

This sequence joins TRBV9 and TRBJ2-1; 7 bases fit TRBD1. CDR3 length: 13 residues. Germline assignment: CDR1 SGDLS and CDR2 YYNGEE. V gave up 0 bases and J gave up 7 bases; unmatched junction bases: 1. The CDR3 region is CASSVGDRNEQFF. The CDR3 nucleotides are TGTGCCAGCAGCGTAGGGGACAGAAATGAGCAGTTCTTC.